This T cell receptor beta chain was profiled in a study of glioma-infiltrating T cells. Points from the study as a whole: Gliomas, especially low-grade, showed above-expected tissue-blood divergence; non-neoplastic patients showed below.

The iRepertoire nested amplicon-rescue multiplex PCR amplified TCR alpha and beta CDR3s from RNA. From the multiplex PCR reads, TCRdb called clonotypes with MiXCR, one entry per CDR3 protein. The sample has about 180,000 distinct CDR3 sequences; 43% are singletons. Looked up from germline, CDR1 is MDHEN and CDR2 is SYDVKM. The CDR3 is 16 residues long. Note on this clonotype: Antigen specificity is unknown. The junction departs from the called germline gene at one end, perhaps through a read error.

This clonotype was obtained from a human donor with low-grade glioma or glioblastoma, undergoing nonglioma brain surgery, or in good health (not recorded which). Sequencing was carried out using glioma tissue, nonneoplastic brain tissue, or PBMCs (not recorded which). The V and J genes are TRBV28 and TRBJ2-5; 12 positions match TRBD2. The CDR3 DNA is TGTGCCGGCAGTTTCTCTAGCGGGAGGGCCGAAGAGACCCAGTACTTC. Translating gives CAGSFSSGRAEETQYF.